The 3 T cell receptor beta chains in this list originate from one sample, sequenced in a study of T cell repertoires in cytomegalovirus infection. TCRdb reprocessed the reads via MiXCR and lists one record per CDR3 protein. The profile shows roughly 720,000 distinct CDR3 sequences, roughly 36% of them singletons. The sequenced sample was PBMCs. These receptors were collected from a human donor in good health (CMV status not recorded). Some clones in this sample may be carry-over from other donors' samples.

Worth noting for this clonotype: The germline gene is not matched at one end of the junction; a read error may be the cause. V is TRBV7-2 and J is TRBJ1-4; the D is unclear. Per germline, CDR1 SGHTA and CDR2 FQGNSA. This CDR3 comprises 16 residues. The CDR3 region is CDSSLVQPGTNEKLFF. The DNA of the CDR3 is TGTGACAGCAGCTTAGTCCAACCCGGGACTAATGAAAAACTGTTTTTT.

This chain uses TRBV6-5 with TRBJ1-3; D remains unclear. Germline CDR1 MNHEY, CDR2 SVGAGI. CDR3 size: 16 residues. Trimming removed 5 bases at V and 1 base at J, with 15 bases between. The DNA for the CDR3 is TGTGCCAGCAGTCTAACTCTCCCCGGGTCTGGAAACACCATATATTTT. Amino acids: CASSLTLPGSGNTIYF.

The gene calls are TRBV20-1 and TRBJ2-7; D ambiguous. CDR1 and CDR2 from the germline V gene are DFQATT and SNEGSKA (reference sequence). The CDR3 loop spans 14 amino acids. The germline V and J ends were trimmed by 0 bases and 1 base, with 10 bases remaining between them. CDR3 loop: CSARDLVGSYEQYF. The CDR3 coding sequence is TGCAGTGCTAGAGATTTGGTGGGGTCCTACGAGCAGTACTTC.